Listed here are 8 T cell receptor beta chains from one sample, sequenced in a study of shared clonotypes between healthy human individuals. Profiling relied on immunoSEQ multiplex PCR, and the TCRdb table lists in-frame clones only, not all of them. The table has approximately 640,000 clones, less than 95% seen once. Sample: memory CD8+ T cells from PBMCs. Subset given: CD45RO+ cells pooled with CCR7-negative TemRA cells. These receptors came from a man aged 18 to 35 in good health. Some clones in this sample may be carry-over from other donors' samples.

V is TRBV6-5 and J is TRBJ2-7; D is possibly TRBD2 (5 bases). The CDR3 totals 15 residues. Trimming left V 2 bases short and J 2 bases short, with 13 bases between. The germline CDR1 and CDR2 sequences are MNHEY and SVGAGI. The CDR3 region has the DNA TGTGCCAGCAGTTACGATGTGGGAGCCACCTACGAGCAGTACTTC. It codes for CASSYDVGATYEQYF.

This rearrangement joins TRBV7-9 to TRBJ2-2; D perhaps matches TRBD1 (5 bases). This CDR3 spans 16 amino acids. CDR1 SEHNR and CDR2 FQNEAQ come from the germline V gene (reference sequence). Trimming left V 5 bases short and J 2 bases short, with 15 bases between. CDR3 residues: CASSTNRNTNTGELFF. The CDR3 DNA reads as TGTGCCAGCAGCACTAACAGGAACACCAACACCGGGGAGCTGTTTTTT.

The V and J genes are TRBV27 and TRBJ2-1; the match to TRBD2 covers 11 bases. The CDR3 totals 17 residues. CDR1 and CDR2 (germline): MNHEY, SMNVEV (reference sequence). V lost 5 bases to trimming and J lost 6 bases; unmatched junction nucleotides: 12. CDR3 nucleotide sequence: TGTGCCAGCAGTCCATCGGGACTAGCGGAAAGGAGCAATGAGCAGTTCTTC. This gives the protein CASSPSGLAERSNEQFF.

The genes are TRBV6-5 and TRBJ1-3; D is uncertain. The V end lost 6 bases, the J end lost 4 bases, and 10 bases lay between the germline ends. This CDR3 comprises 13 residues. Per germline, CDR1 MNHEY and CDR2 SVGAGI. CDR3 residues: CASSPLGGNTIYF. CDR3 coding DNA: TGTGCCAGCAGCCCACTTGGCGGAAACACCATATATTTT.

This chain connects TRBV19 to TRBJ2-5; D gene uncertain. Per the germline V gene, CDR1 is LNHDA and CDR2 is SQIVND (reference sequence). This CDR3 spans 13 amino acids. The V and J ends lost 3 bases and 6 bases respectively, with 11 bases between them. The CDR3 spells CASSIRPGQTQYF. The CDR3, as DNA: TGTGCCAGTAGTATTCGACCCGGCCAGACCCAGTACTTC. Full variable domain (rest looked up from reference TRBV19 and TRBJ2-5): DGGITQSPKYLFRKEGQNVTLSCEQNLNHDAMYWYRQDPGQGLRLIYYSQIVNDFQKGDIAEGYSVSREKKESFPLTVTSAQKNPTAFYLCASSIRPGQTQYFGPGTRLLVL.

V and J are TRBV7-9 and TRBJ2-1, with D possibly being TRBD1 or TRBD2 (5 bases each). Trimming stripped 5 bases from V and 4 bases from J, with 15 bases between. This CDR3 region has 15 residues. The germline V gene has CDR1 SEHNR and CDR2 FQNEAQ (reference sequence). In DNA form, the CDR3 reads TGTGCCAGCAGCAAGCTTAGTGGGGGTTACAATGAGCAGTTCTTC. This translates into CASSKLSGGYNEQFF. The whole variable domain, filled in from reference TRBV7-9 and TRBJ2-1, reads DTGVSQNPRHKITKRGQNVTFRCDPISEHNRLYWYRQTLGQGPEFLTYFQNEAQLEKSRLLSDRFSAERPKGSFSTLEIQRTEQGDSAMYLCASSKLSGGYNEQFFGPGTRLTVL.

This clone was detected only a few times. This sequence joins TRBV7-3 and TRBJ2-7; D is possibly TRBD1 (5 bases). Trimming pared 1 base from V and 2 bases from J, leaving 12 bases between. Germline V lookup: CDR1 SGHTA, CDR2 FQGTGA. This CDR3 is 15 amino acids long. The CDR3 spells CASSLKAGPTYEQYF. CDR3 sequence (DNA): TGTGCCAGCAGCTTAAAGGCAGGGCCTACCTACGAGCAGTACTTC.

V and J are TRBV28 and TRBJ2-1; D possibly matches TRBD1 or TRBD2 (6 bases each). The germline V gene has CDR1 MDHEN and CDR2 SYDVKM. With 1 base removed from V and 3 bases from J, the gap between germline ends came to 10 bases. This CDR3 has 15 residues. The CDR3 loop reads CASSLLRGDYNEQFF. CDR3 DNA sequence: TGTGCCAGCAGTTTATTGAGGGGGGACTACAATGAGCAGTTCTTC.